This TCR beta chain was identified in a study of shared clonotypes between healthy human individuals. Study conclusions and caveats: It was only blood that was sampled, and tissue repertoires likely differ. A handful of donors showed sharing of about 4.6% of naive CD4 clonotypes.

Execution of the assay was at deep level. The assay was immunoSEQ multiplex PCR, and TCRdb's table has in-frame clones only and misses some. The sample has almost 750,000 clones; 72% are singletons. Germline CDR1 reads SEHNR; CDR2 reads FQNEAQ (reference sequence). V lost 1 base, J lost 7 bases, and 13 bases lay in between. The length of the CDR3 is 14 residues. On this clone: As yet, its antigen is unknown.

Specimen: memory CD4+ T cells sorted from blood. The sample's subset: CD45RA-negative fraction. The chain joins TRBV7-9 to TRBJ1-2; no definite D call. This sequence was found in a woman in her twenties or thirties in good health. The CDR3 nucleotides read TGTGCCAGCAGCTTAGGCGGGAGTGACGGTGGCTACACCTTC. Its translation is CASSLGGSDGGYTF.